This TCR beta chain was observed in a study of identical twins. Findings and caveats of the study: Conclusions relied on cross-sectional statistical analysis, not following the same donors. Low generation probability was overrepresented in out-of-frame alpha sequences shared by twins.

Per the germline V gene, CDR1 is ENHRY and CDR2 is SYGVKD. The CDR3 is 17 amino acids. V was cut by 2 bases and J by 3 bases, with 17 bases left in between. TCRdb re-called the 5' RACE reads through MiXCR, storing one row per CDR3 protein. The table records about 240,000 distinct CDR3 sequences, 10% to 13% of them present only once. A note on this clonotype: The antigen remains unidentified.

This chain joins TRBV10-3 and TRBJ2-1, with D perhaps matching TRBD1 (6 bases). This sequence originates from a man between 50 and 59 years old in good health. Sequenced sample: memory T cells sorted from blood. The CDR3 bases are TGTGCCATCAGTGAGCTAACACCCCGGGACAACTACAATGAGCAGTTCTTC. It is translated as CAISELTPRDNYNEQFF.